The clone carrying this T cell receptor (beta chain) appeared once. Antigen specificity is unknown. Donors were nominally healthy when sampled, though unrecorded immune exposures were likely. The data originate from a study of cytomegalovirus exposure and HLA in healthy donors. Study-wide points: Most of the TCR beta V segments (in an earlier analysis) were productive either about 87% or about 30% of the time. Highest at DRB1 and lowest at HLA-C, TCR association rates differed among HLA loci in a later analysis. The authors considered a cluster of highly shared sequence variants likely to be a sequencing artifact.

V dropped 0 bases and J dropped 4; count of bases not matched to a gene: 5. The CDR3 covers 16 residues. Germline values: CDR1 KGHSY, CDR2 FQNENV. The PCR contained 60 Vbeta and 13 Jbeta primers. TCRdb's table, derived via immunoSEQ multiplex PCR, lists solely in-frame clones and lacks some. Of around 150,000 clones in the sample, 70% to 85% were seen once. The chain uses TRBV16 and TRBJ2-3, with 9 nucleotides matching TRBD2. The sample consisted of PBMCs. The clonotype comes from a male donor in good health and CMV-seronegative. In DNA, the CDR3 is TGTGCCAGCAGCCAATCGCTAGCGGGGAGGTCAGATACGCAGTATTTT. It codes for CASSQSLAGRSDTQYF. Full variable domain (remainder filled in from reference TRBV16 and TRBJ2-3): GEEVAQTPKHLVRGEGQKAKLYCAPIKGHSYVFWYQQVLKNEFKFLISFQNENVFDETGMPKERFSAKCLPNSPCSLEIQATKLEDSAVYFCASSQSLAGRSDTQYFGPGTRLTVL.